This TCR beta chain was captured in a study of tumor-infiltrating lymphocytes in primary liver carcinoma (dated by TCRdb to the late 2010s). About the investigation overall: Hepatocellular carcinoma (four) or combined HCC and intrahepatic cholangiocarcinoma (one) was present in the five patients, who were three men and two women aged 30 to 69 years. The five patients had tumors staged T1-T3 N0M0, with maximum diameters ranging from about 4 to 11 cm. Roughly 3.65 to 7.13 million productive TCRbeta reads were obtained per sample, and no significant difference in read depth was found between tissue types. Across five regions of each liver tumor, along with adjacent normal tissue and blood, the study brought together TCRbeta repertoire sequencing, expression microarrays and whole-exome sequencing. A total of about 35 specimens from 5 patients, comprising 25 or so tumor regions, 5 adjacent noncancerous liver tissues and 5 peripheral blood samples, were covered by TCRbeta repertoire sequencing. To link TCRbeta repertoire diversity to the local molecular phenotype, the 25 to 30 tumor region samples were profiled with Agilent mRNA microarrays. High reproducibility was observed for the technical replicate repertoires, with mean shared-clone rates around 0.9 and correlation coefficients above 0.95. What the study reported, not specific to this receptor: Only the TCR beta chain was sequenced, which likely underestimates true repertoire diversity because unpaired alpha chains were not captured. Comparison of CD4+ and CD8+ T cell repertoires was precluded by the use of bulk unsorted samples. A significantly larger repertoire fraction was made up by the top 250 clones in tumors than in blood (p = 0.039). Repertoire overlap was higher between tumor regions (mean about 36%) than tumor-adjacent (approximately 17%) or tumor-blood (14%) pairs, consistent with antigen-driven expansion. Just about 7-25% of top clones turned up in all five regions of a tumor, which suggests spatial heterogeneity among tumor-infiltrating T cells. Only a few patients were included in the study, and the authors note that the findings should be validated in a larger study.

The germline V gene provides CDR1 MDHEN and CDR2 SYDVKM. Including the terminal cysteine and phenylalanine, the CDR3 comprises 14 residues. This entry keeps only the CDR3 DNA: 42 bases, framed from base 1. Total RNA and DNA were co-extracted from about 19-30 mg of bulk tissue with the AllPrep DNA/RNA mini kit, without cell sorting. Five patients with histopathologically diagnosed primary liver carcinoma underwent surgical resection in China between late 2015 and 2016. At the time of sampling, the patients were treatment-naive and had chronic HBV infection. Five spatially separated regions were sampled per tumor: superior, inferior, left-lateral and right-lateral poles, plus the tumor centre. Histology showed that every tumor sample contained more than 85% viable tumor cells. Fresh tumor and adjacent tissue pieces were bisected, with one half stored in RNAlater at -80 degrees C and the other half sent for histology.

Remarks on this clonotype: Its antigen is still unknown. A junction boundary mismatches the germline segment, possibly from a read error.

Using a constant-region primer and ProtoScript II reverse transcriptase, TCRbeta-specific cDNA was reverse-transcribed from 400 to 550 ng total RNA. Construction of the TCRbeta libraries relied on three nested rounds of multiplex PCR, following a slightly modified ARM-PCR procedure. Each of the first two PCR rounds ran for nine to ten cycles and used multiplex TRBV1-TRBV30 forward primers together with a Cbeta reverse primer. Sample barcodes and Illumina adapters were added in a final 25-cycle PCR with Deep VentR polymerase. Before sequencing, amplicons of 200-500 bp were gel-purified using a QIAquick gel extraction kit. The TCRbeta amplicons were sequenced with 250-bp paired-end reads on an Illumina HiSeq 2500. The paper's data handling went like this. Reads were quality-trimmed with Trimmomatic v0.33, and paired reads were merged with FLASH v1.2.11 to recover full CDR3 sequences. V, D and J germline segments were assigned to the rearranged TCRbeta sequences by MiGEC v1.2.1b. Clonotype statistics and Shannon-Wiener diversity indices were calculated with VDJtools v1.0.0. To reduce sampling bias, subsequent analyses other than the diversity analysis used only the 250 most abundant clonotypes in each sample. The public sequencing data were trimmed at Q25 with fastp and processed into clonotypes with MiXCR by TCRdb, which kept only in-frame beta chains. Entries that share a CDR3 protein sequence are merged under the most common genes and DNA. In this record, the V and J calls reflect TCRdb's handling and not the investigators' own analysis. This sample holds about 120,000 distinct CDR3 sequences; 55% to 65% were observed only once. The ten largest clonotypes hold about a tenth of the sample.

The chain is assembled from TRBV28 and TRBJ1-5; the D segment could be TRBD1, given 6 matching bases. This TCR derives from a woman aged 55-69 years with primary liver carcinoma and hepatitis B virus infection. The sequenced material came from liver tumor tissue from sampling region 1. The sample's cell subset or site label, in plain terms: tumor region T1, superior pole. Here is the DNA: TGTACCAGCAGTCAGGGGTCGCGGGGGCAGCCCCAGCATTTT. It codes for CTSSQGSRGQPQHF.